This entry lists 4 T cell receptor beta chains sequenced from one sample in a study of CD8 T cells in ankylosing spondylitis. Findings and limits, study-wide: Ankylosing spondylitis blood appeared to carry a characteristic TCR beta motif of roughly eight highly homologous variants.

TCRdb called the 5' RACE reads again in MiXCR, with one record for every CDR3 protein. The table records hundreds of thousands of distinct CDR3 sequences, roughly 25% of them present only once. Antigen specificity for these receptors is unknown. The material sequenced was blood, either unsorted or a sorted T cell fraction (not recorded which). Every receptor here comes from a male donor with ankylosing spondylitis.

This clonotype has more than one count but fewer than ten. The gene calls are TRBV29-1 and TRBJ2-5; weak D call: TRBD2 (6 bases). The CDR3 covers 16 residues. Germline V gene sequence: CDR1 SQVTM, CDR2 ANQGSEA. The germline V and J ends were trimmed by 6 bases and 1 base, with 21 bases remaining between them. Here the CDR3 DNA reads TGCAGCGTGTCCGGGACTCCAGAGGAGGGCCAAGAGACCCAGTACTTC. Its protein is CSVSGTPEEGQETQYF.

This clonotype was seen only a few times. Sequence at one end of the junction differs from germline and may be a read error. This sequence joins TRBV27 and TRBJ1-3; a possible D gene is TRBD1 (6 bases). There are 16 residues in the CDR3. The germline V gene encodes CDR1 MNHEY and CDR2 SMNVEV (reference sequence). The CDR3 coding sequence is TGTGCCAGCAGTCCATCCTGGGGGCTGAAAGGAAACACCATGTATTTT. This encodes CASSPSWGLKGNTMYF.

In this sample, this clonotype turned up a few times. The rearrangement joins TRBV29-1 to TRBJ2-1, with D possibly being TRBD1 or TRBD2 (6 bases each). This CDR3 region has 16 residues. V was cut by 2 bases and J by 3 bases, with 17 bases left in between. CDR1 SQVTM and CDR2 ANQGSEA come from the germline V gene. This CDR3 reads CSVEFGNGGHYNEQFF. DNA for the CDR3: TGCAGCGTTGAATTCGGAAATGGGGGGCACTACAATGAGCAGTTCTTC.

The chain is built from TRBV2 and TRBJ2-1, with D perhaps matching TRBD2 (5 bases). The V gene lost 1 base and the J gene lost 4 bases, with 11 bases spanning the gap. This CDR3 spans 15 amino acids. The germline V gene has CDR1 SNHLY and CDR2 FYNNEI. This CDR3 reads CASSEGLRGYNEQFF. The DNA of the CDR3 is TGTGCCAGCAGTGAAGGACTAAGAGGTTACAATGAGCAGTTCTTC.